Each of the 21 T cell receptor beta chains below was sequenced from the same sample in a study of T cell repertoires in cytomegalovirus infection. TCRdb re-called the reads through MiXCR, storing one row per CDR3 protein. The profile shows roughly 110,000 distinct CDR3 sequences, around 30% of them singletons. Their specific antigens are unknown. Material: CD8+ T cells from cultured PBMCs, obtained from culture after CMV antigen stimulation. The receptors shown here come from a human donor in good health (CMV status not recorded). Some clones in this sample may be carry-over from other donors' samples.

CDR3 nucleotides: TGTGCCAGCAGCTCAGTGCAGTCCTACGAGCAGTACTTC. Translation gives CASSSVQSYEQYF. This chain connects TRBV7-6 to TRBJ2-7; D uncertain. V was trimmed by 4 bases and J by 1 base, leaving 8 bases between them. Germline CDR1 SGHVS, CDR2 FNYEAQ. CDR3 length: 13 amino acids.

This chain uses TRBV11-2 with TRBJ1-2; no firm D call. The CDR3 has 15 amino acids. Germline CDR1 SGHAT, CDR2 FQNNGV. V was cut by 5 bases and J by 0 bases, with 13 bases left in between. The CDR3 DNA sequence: TGTGCCAGCAGCCGGTCGCCGGGTGCTAACTATGGCTACACCTTC. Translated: CASSRSPGANYGYTF. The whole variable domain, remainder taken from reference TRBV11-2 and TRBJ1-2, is EAGVAQSPRYKIIEKRQSVAFWCNPISGHATLYWYQQILGQGPKLLIQFQNNGVVDDSQLPKDRFSAERLKGVDSTLKIQPAKLEDSAVYLCASSRSPGANYGYTFGSGTRLTVV.

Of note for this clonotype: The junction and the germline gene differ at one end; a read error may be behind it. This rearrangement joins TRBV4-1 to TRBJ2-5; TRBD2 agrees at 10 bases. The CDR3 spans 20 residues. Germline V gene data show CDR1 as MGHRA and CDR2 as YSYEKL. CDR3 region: CASSQDPQTSGVGLFQTQYF. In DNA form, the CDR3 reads TGTGCCAGCAGCCAAGATCCCCAAACTAGCGGGGTAGGCCTTTTCCAGACCCAGTACTTC.

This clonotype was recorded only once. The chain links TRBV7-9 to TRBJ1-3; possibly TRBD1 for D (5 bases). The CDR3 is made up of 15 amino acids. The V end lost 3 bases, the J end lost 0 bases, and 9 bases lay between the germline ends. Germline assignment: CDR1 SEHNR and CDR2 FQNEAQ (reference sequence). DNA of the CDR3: TGTGCCAGCAGCTTTCGGGGGATCTCTGGAAACACCATATATTTT. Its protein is CASSFRGISGNTIYF.

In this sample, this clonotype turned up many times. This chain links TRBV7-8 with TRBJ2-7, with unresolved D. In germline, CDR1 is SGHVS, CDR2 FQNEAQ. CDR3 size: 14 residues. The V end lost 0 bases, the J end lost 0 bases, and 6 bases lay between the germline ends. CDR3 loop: CASSLALSSYEQYF. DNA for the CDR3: TGTGCCAGCAGCTTAGCGCTCAGCTCCTACGAGCAGTACTTC. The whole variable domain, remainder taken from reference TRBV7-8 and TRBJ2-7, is GAGVSQSPRYKVAKRGQDVALRCDPISGHVSLFWYQQALGQGPEFLTYFQNEAQLDKSGLPSDRFFAERPEGSVSTLKIQRTQQEDSAVYLCASSLALSSYEQYFGPGTRLTVT.

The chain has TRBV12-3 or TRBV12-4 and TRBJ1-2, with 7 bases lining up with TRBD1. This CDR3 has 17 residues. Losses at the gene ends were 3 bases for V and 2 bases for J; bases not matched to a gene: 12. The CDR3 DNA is TGTGCCAGCAGTTTCGCATCCTACAGGGGCAACAACTATGGCTACACCTTC. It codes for CASSFASYRGNNYGYTF.

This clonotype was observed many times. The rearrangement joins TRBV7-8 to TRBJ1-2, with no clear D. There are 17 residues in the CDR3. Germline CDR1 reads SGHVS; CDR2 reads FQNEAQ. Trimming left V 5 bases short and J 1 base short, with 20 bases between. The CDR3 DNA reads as TGTGCCAGCAGCCAGAAGTCCTACATACCTGATAACTATGGCTACACCTTC. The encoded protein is CASSQKSYIPDNYGYTF.

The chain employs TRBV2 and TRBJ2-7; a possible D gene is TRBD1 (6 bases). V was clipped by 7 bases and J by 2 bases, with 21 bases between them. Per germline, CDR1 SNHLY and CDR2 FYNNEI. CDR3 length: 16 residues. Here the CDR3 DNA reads TGTGCCAGCATGGGGGCGATAGGGCAGGGGACCTACGAGCAGTACTTC. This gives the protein CASMGAIGQGTYEQYF.

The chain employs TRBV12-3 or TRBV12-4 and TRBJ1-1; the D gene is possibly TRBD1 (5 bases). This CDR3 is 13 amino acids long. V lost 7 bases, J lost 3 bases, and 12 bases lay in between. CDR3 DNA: TGTGCCAGCACCTGGGCGGGGGACACTGAAGCTTTCTTT. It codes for CASTWAGDTEAFF.

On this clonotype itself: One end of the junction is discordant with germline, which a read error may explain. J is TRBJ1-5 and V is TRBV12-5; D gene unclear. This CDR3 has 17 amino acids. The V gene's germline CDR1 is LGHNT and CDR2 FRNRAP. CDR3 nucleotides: TGTGCTGGTGGTTTGGTACGCGGGCTCGATGGCAATCAGCCCCAGCATTTT. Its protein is CAGGLVRGLDGNQPQHF.

CDR3 sequence reads: CASSPRDRWLNTEAFF. DNA for the CDR3: TGTGCCAGCAGCCCAAGGGACAGGTGGTTGAACACTGAAGCTTTCTTT. The chain joins TRBV5-6 to TRBJ1-1, with 8 positions matching TRBD1. V was pared by 4 bases and J by 0 bases, with 8 bases of the junction left unmatched. The CDR3 has 16 amino acids. Germline V gene lookup returns CDR1 SGHDT and CDR2 YYEEEE.

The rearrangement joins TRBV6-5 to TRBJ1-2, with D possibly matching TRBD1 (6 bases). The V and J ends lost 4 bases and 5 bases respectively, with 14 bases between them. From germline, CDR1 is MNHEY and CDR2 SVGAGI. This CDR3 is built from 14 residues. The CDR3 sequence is CASSCTEGTYGYTF. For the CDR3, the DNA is TGTGCCAGCAGTTGCACCGAGGGGACATATGGCTACACCTTC.

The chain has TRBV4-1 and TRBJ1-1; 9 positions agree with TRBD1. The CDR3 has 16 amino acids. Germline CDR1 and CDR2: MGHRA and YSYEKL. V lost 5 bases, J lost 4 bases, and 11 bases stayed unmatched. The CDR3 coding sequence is TGCGCCAGCAGCACCGGACAGGGGATCGTGGCCACTGAAGCTTTCTTT. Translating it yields CASSTGQGIVATEAFF.

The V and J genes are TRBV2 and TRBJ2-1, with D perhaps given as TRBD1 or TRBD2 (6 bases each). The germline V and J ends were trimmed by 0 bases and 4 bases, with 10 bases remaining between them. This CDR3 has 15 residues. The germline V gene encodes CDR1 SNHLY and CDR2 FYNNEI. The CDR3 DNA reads TGTGCCAGCAGTGAAGCAGGGGGGACTTACAATGAGCAGTTCTTC. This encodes CASSEAGGTYNEQFF.

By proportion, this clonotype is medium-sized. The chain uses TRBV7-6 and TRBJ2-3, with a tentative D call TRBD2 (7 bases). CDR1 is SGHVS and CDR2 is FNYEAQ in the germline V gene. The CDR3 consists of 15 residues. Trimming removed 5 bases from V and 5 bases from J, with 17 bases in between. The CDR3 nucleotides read TGTGCCAGCAGCCTTGCGGGGGCGGCTCAAGATACGCAGTATTTT. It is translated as CASSLAGAAQDTQYF.

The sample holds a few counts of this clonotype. CDR3 in amino acids: CASSSNKPNREITEAFF. CDR3 in DNA: TGTGCCAGCAGCTCAAACAAGCCTAACAGGGAAATCACTGAAGCTTTCTTT. V gene TRBV7-9 combines with J gene TRBJ1-1; D is perhaps TRBD1 (6 bases). CDR1 is SEHNR and CDR2 is FQNEAQ in the germline V gene (reference sequence). V shed 4 bases and J shed 4 bases, with 22 bases lying between them. The CDR3 consists of 17 residues.

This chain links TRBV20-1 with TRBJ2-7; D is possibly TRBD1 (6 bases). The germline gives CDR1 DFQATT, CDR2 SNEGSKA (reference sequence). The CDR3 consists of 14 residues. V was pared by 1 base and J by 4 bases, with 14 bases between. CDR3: CSARVGRQEYEQYF. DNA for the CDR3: TGCAGTGCTAGAGTGGGGCGACAGGAATACGAGCAGTACTTC.

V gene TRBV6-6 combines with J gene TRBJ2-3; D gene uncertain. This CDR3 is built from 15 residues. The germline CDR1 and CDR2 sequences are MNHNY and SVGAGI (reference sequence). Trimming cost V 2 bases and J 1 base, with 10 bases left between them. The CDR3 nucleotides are TGTGCCAGCAGTTACACAGTGGCCGGCACAGATACGCAGTATTTT. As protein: CASSYTVAGTDTQYF.

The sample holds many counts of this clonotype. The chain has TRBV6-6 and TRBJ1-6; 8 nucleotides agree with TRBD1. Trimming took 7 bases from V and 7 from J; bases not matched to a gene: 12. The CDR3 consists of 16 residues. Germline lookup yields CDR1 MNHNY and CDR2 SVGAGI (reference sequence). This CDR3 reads CASTWGAQGENSPLHF. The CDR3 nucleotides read TGTGCCAGCACTTGGGGGGCACAGGGGGAAAATTCACCCCTCCACTTT.

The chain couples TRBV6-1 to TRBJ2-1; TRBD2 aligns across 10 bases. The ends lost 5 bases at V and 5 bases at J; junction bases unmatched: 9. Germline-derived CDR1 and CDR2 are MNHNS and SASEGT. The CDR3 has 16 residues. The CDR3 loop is CASSFALAGANNEQFF. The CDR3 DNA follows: TGTGCCAGCAGTTTTGCTCTAGCGGGGGCCAACAATGAGCAGTTCTTC.

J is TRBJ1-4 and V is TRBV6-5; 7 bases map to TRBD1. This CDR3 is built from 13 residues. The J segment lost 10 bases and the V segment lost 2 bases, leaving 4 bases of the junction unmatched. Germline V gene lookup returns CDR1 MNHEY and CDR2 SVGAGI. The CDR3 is CASSYTSGGKLFF. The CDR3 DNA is TGTGCCAGCAGTTACACCTCAGGGGGAAAACTGTTTTTT.